These 22 T cell receptor beta chains came from one sample sequenced in a study of beta chain features in type 1 diabetes (dated by TCRdb to 2016 to 2019). What the work shows at the level of the full study, not this receptor alone: In all four CD4+ subsets, TCRB CDR3 length was moderately but significantly shorter in type 1 diabetes patients.

Libraries came from the immunoSEQ multiplex PCR assay. All of the isolated RNA was reverse transcribed with the High Capacity cDNA Reverse Transcription Kit, so expressed TCRB transcripts were sequenced. TCRdb took over this immuneACCESS table, retaining in-frame rearrangements with V and J assigned. Such tables are incomplete; in checked studies, under half of the missing clones stem from an unresolved V gene, and the remainder is unexplained. In this sample the table shows more than 95,000 clones, roughly 17% of which occur a single time. Together, the top ten hold roughly 2.6% of the sample. These TCRs' antigens remain unknown. Sequencing used central memory CD4+ T cells from blood. The receptors stem from a young man with type 1 diabetes.

This clone was seen many times. The chain uses TRBV9 and TRBJ1-1; 7 nucleotides agree with TRBD1. Germline CDR1 SGDLS, CDR2 YYNGEE. The CDR3 runs 17 residues. J lost 10 bases, V lost 0 bases, and 18 bases had no gene match. In nucleotides, the CDR3 is TGTGCCAGCAGCGTAGCTCTTCGATGTGACAGGGCTCAGCGAGCTTTCTTT. This gives the protein CASSVALRCDRAQRAFF.

This clone has only a few counts. J is TRBJ2-3 and V is TRBV30; D not certain. V lost 8 bases and J lost 2, with 14 bases in between. The CDR3 is 13 amino acids. The V gene's germline CDR1 is GTSNPN and CDR2 SVGIG (reference sequence). CDR3 loop: CAGRGLITDTQYF. In DNA, the CDR3 is TGTGCCGGCAGAGGATTGATCACAGATACGCAGTATTTT.

The CDR3 loop is CASSEGTGLIEAFF. The CDR3 DNA reads as TGTGCCAGCAGTGAAGGGACAGGGCTCATCGAAGCTTTCTTT. V is TRBV2 and J is TRBJ1-1, with 8 nucleotides matching TRBD1. Germline CDR1 and CDR2: SNHLY and FYNNEI. This CDR3 has 14 amino acids. J gave up 8 bases and V 1 base, and 6 bases lay outside the gene matches. Looking up the rest from reference TRBV2 and TRBJ1-1 gives the full variable domain: EPEVTQTPSHQVTQMGQEVILRCVPISNHLYFYWYRQILGQKVEFLVSFYNNEISEKSEIFDDQFSVERPDGSNFTLKIRSTKLEDSAMYFCASSEGTGLIEAFFGQGTRLTVV.

CDR3 nucleotide sequence: TGTGCCAGCAGTTACGATAGGACTGGAAACACCATATATTTT. This translates into CASSYDRTGNTIYF. The J gene is TRBJ1-3, the V gene TRBV6-5; D unclear. V dropped 2 bases and J dropped 2 bases, with 7 bases sitting between them. Per germline, CDR1 MNHEY and CDR2 SVGAGI. This CDR3 has 14 amino acids.

This clone was picked up many times. The chain recombines TRBV7-9 with TRBJ2-5; D may correspond to TRBD1 or TRBD2 (5 bases each). CDR3 length equals 15 residues. Germline values: CDR1 SEHNR, CDR2 FQNEAQ (reference sequence). V shed 5 bases and J shed 3 bases, with 16 bases lying between them. The CDR3 region has the DNA TGTGCCAGCAGCCGCCGGGACGGACCGAAAGAGACCCAGTACTTC. This codes for CASSRRDGPKETQYF.

V and J are TRBV6-1 and TRBJ2-3; 7 bases are a match to TRBD1. The junction had 13 bases not matched to a gene; V was cut back by 3 bases and J by 7 bases. From germline, CDR1 is MNHNS and CDR2 SASEGT. There are 16 residues in the CDR3. The CDR3 coding sequence is TGTGCCAGCAGTGACAATCGACAGGGTAGCCCCTATACGCAGTATTTT. Amino acid sequence: CASSDNRQGSPYTQYF.

V gene TRBV30 combines with J gene TRBJ2-7; a weak D match, TRBD1 (5 bases). V was trimmed by 0 bases and J by 2 bases, leaving 8 bases between them. This CDR3 is built from 13 residues. Germline-derived CDR1 and CDR2 are GTSNPN and SVGIG (reference sequence). The CDR3 DNA reads TGTGCCTGGAGTGTAACCAGGGCCTACGAGCAGTACTTC. This codes for CAWSVTRAYEQYF.

This clone was detected only a few times. The V and J genes are TRBV5-6 and TRBJ2-1; 8 positions match TRBD1. Trimming cost V 4 bases and J 2 bases; bases outside gene matches: 5. Germline CDR1 and CDR2: SGHDT and YYEEEE. The CDR3 runs to 15 residues. The CDR3 region is CASSQWDRPYNEQFF. The CDR3 DNA reads TGTGCCAGCAGCCAATGGGACAGGCCCTACAATGAGCAGTTCTTC.

This clone was observed many times. This chain links TRBV5-4 with TRBJ2-5, with 8 nucleotides matching TRBD2. The V gene's germline CDR1 is SGHNT and CDR2 YYREEE (reference sequence). V dropped 1 base and J dropped 4; count of bases not matched to a gene: 3. The CDR3 covers 14 residues. CDR3 loop: CASSLREGVETQYF. In DNA, the CDR3 is TGTGCCAGCAGCTTGCGGGAGGGGGTAGAGACCCAGTACTTC.

This clone appeared a few times. This chain links TRBV5-1 with TRBJ1-1; D is ambiguous. The V end lost 0 bases, the J end lost 5 bases, and 11 bases lay between the germline ends. CDR1 is SGHRS, CDR2 YFSETQ, per germline. The CDR3 has 14 amino acids. In nucleotides, the CDR3 is TGCGCCAGCAGCTTGGATGAAGGGAGGACTGAAGCTTTCTTT. It codes for CASSLDEGRTEAFF.

This chain uses TRBV7-3 with TRBJ2-6; TRBD2 might be the D (5 bases). The CDR3 consists of 18 residues. V shed 4 bases and J shed 0 bases, with 16 bases lying between them. Germline assignment: CDR1 SGHTA and CDR2 FQGTGA. The CDR3 is CASSSYPAGSSGANVLTF. For the CDR3, the DNA is TGTGCCAGCAGCTCCTACCCCGCGGGTAGCTCTGGGGCCAACGTCCTGACTTTC.

The chain links TRBV7-9 to TRBJ2-5, with D perhaps matching TRBD1 (8 bases). The CDR3 runs 14 residues. The ends were cut back, 5 bases at V and 4 bases at J, with 14 bases in the middle. Germline V gene sequence: CDR1 SEHNR, CDR2 FQNEAQ (reference sequence). In DNA form, the CDR3 reads TGTGCCAGCAGCATACAGGGGGGGAGAGAGACCCAGTACTTC. Translated: CASSIQGGRETQYF.

The J gene is TRBJ2-3, the V gene TRBV29-1; TRBD2 aligns across 9 bases. There are 14 residues in the CDR3. The V and J ends lost 7 bases and 3 bases, in that order; junction bases with no gene match: 8. Germline CDR1 reads SQVTM; CDR2 reads ANQGSEA. The CDR3 loop reads CSGGRGELTDTQYF. As DNA, the CDR3 is TGCAGCGGCGGGAGGGGGGAGTTGACAGATACGCAGTATTTT.

This clone was counted between two and nine times. The chain has TRBV29-1 and TRBJ2-3, with no clear D. Per the germline V gene, CDR1 is SQVTM and CDR2 is ANQGSEA. The CDR3 loop spans 14 amino acids. V lost 5 bases and J lost 4, with 16 bases in between. The CDR3 region has the DNA TGCAGCGTTTACCCCTCACTCAGCCCAGATACGCAGTATTTT. Its protein is CSVYPSLSPDTQYF.

The chain couples TRBV9 to TRBJ2-5; D call uncertain. Trimming stripped 4 bases from V and 2 bases from J, with 9 bases between. CDR3 length: 13 amino acids. Looked up from germline, CDR1 is SGDLS and CDR2 is YYNGEE. The DNA for the CDR3 is TGTGCCAGCAGCCGGGTGGTACAAGAGACCCAGTACTTC. Protein: CASSRVVQETQYF.

This clone was seen only once. This sequence joins TRBV6-1 and TRBJ1-1; 7 nucleotides align to TRBD1. CDR1 MNHNS and CDR2 SASEGT come from the germline V gene. The CDR3 consists of 15 residues. V was clipped by 6 bases and J by 3 bases; unmatched bases: 10. Written as DNA, the CDR3 is TGTGCCAGCAGCCTTCTCCAGGGGGGGGACACTGAAGCTTTCTTT. This gives the protein CASSLLQGGDTEAFF.

The chain employs TRBV7-2 and TRBJ2-7; TRBD2 matches 13 bases. The trim removed 3 bases at V and 6 bases at J, leaving 14 bases unmatched. CDR3 length: 18 amino acids. Germline V lookup: CDR1 SGHTA, CDR2 FQGNSA. CDR3 residues: CASSFLRTSGSIGSEQYF. CDR3 bases: TGTGCCAGCAGCTTCCTCCGGACTAGCGGGAGCATAGGTTCCGAGCAGTACTTC.

The V call is TRBV28, the J call TRBJ1-6; 8 bases align to TRBD1. The CDR3 runs 14 residues. The ends lost 7 bases at V and 10 bases at J; junction bases unmatched: 9. CDR1 is MDHEN, CDR2 SYDVKM, per germline. The CDR3 reads CASNPGGIGSPLHF. CDR3 DNA: TGTGCCAGCAACCCAGGGGGCATCGGATCACCCCTCCACTTT.

A few counts support this clone. This chain connects TRBV7-2 to TRBJ2-3; 7 positions agree with TRBD2. Unmatched junction bases numbered 8, after V lost 8 bases and J lost 0 bases. Germline V gives CDR1 SGHTA, CDR2 FQGNSA. The CDR3 has 15 amino acids. The CDR3 protein is CASHTSGVSTDTQYF. As DNA, the CDR3 is TGTGCCAGCCATACGAGCGGGGTTAGCACAGATACGCAGTATTTT.

The chain is built from TRBV29-1 and TRBJ2-6, with TRBD1 matching over 9 bases. This CDR3 contains 15 residues. Trimming at V came to 4 bases and at J to 4 bases, leaving 5 bases not matched to a gene. CDR1 SQVTM and CDR2 ANQGSEA come from the germline V gene. CDR3 residues: CSVADRGGGANVLTF. The CDR3 DNA follows: TGCAGCGTTGCGGACAGGGGAGGAGGGGCCAACGTCCTGACTTTC.

The chain joins TRBV1 to TRBJ2-7; the table's D call, TRBD2, was not checked against the DNA. TRBV1 is given as a pseudogene. The CDR3 has 17 amino acids. The CDR3 coding sequence is TGCACCAGCAGCCAAGATACCGGGAAGCCTGTAAACTACGAGCAGTACTTC. Residues: CTSSQDTGKPVNYEQYF.

This clone has a handful of counts. V usage is TRBV15 and J usage is TRBJ2-5; TRBD2 agrees at 16 bases. Germline CDR1 is LNHNV and CDR2 is YYDKDF (reference sequence). The CDR3 contains 19 residues. The V segment lost 5 bases and the J segment 4 bases; nucleotides outside the gene matches: 13. The DNA for the CDR3 is TGTGCCACCAGCCCAGGGAAGGGACTAGCGGGAGGGCCCGGAGAGACCCAGTACTTC. Its translation is CATSPGKGLAGGPGETQYF.